One and the same sample provided the 2 T cell receptor beta chains below, sequenced in a study of regulatory T cells in long-lasting Graves disease. Construction of TCR beta libraries relied on iRepertoire HTBI primers and on Arm-PCR targeting CDR3 regions. TCRdb used MiXCR to reprocess the multiplex PCR reads, holding one entry per CDR3 protein. The data contain roughly 400,000 distinct CDR3 sequences, roughly 15% of them singletons. The time point was: newly diagnosed GD, antithyroid drugs for less than 3 months. Scientists built the TCR library using RNA that was extracted from PBMCs. This sample also belongs to another study, concerning T cells in Graves' hyperthyroidism and ophthalmopathy.

This material consisted of peripheral blood mononuclear cells (PBMCs), taken at new diagnosis, from a patient treated with antithyroid drugs. These TCRs come from a woman aged 18-30 years with Graves disease.

This clonotype was recorded many times. The chain has TRBV2 and TRBJ2-1; 11 nucleotides match TRBD2. CDR1 is SNHLY and CDR2 is FYNNEI in the germline V gene. Germline trimming cut 0 bases from V and 8 bases from J; bases unmatched to any gene: 6. The CDR3 consists of 16 residues. The DNA for the CDR3 is TGTGCCAGCAGTGAAGCGCTAGCGGGGGGAATGGATGAGCAGTTCTTC. It yields the protein CASSEALAGGMDEQFF.

V and J are TRBV9 and TRBJ2-3, with D hard to call. V shed 4 bases and J shed 5 bases, with 11 bases lying between them. The CDR3 is made up of 13 amino acids. Germline loops: CDR1 SGDLS, CDR2 YYNGEE. CDR3 amino acids: CASSPLALDTQYF. DNA for the CDR3: TGTGCCAGCAGCCCTCTGGCCCTAGATACGCAGTATTTT.